The 2 T cell receptor beta chains listed next were all sequenced from one sample in a study of identical twins. From the 5' RACE reads, TCRdb called clonotypes with MiXCR, one entry per CDR3 protein. The sample gives approximately 590,000 distinct CDR3 sequences, 9.5% to 10% of which show up once; 2.5% to 3% is in the top ten. These data also formed part of another study, on yellow fever vaccine responses in identical twins.

Sample: PBMCs. These receptors were taken from a woman aged 18-29 years in good health.

The chain combines TRBV20-1 with TRBJ2-2; maybe TRBD1 (5 bases). CDR1 and CDR2 from the germline V gene are DFQATT and SNEGSKA (reference sequence). The CDR3 is 14 amino acids. V was trimmed by 3 bases and J by 6 bases, leaving 14 bases between them. The CDR3 bases are TGCAGTGCTAGGCCCAACAGGTGGCCCGGGGAGCTGTTTTTT. The encoded protein is CSARPNRWPGELFF.

V gene TRBV2 combines with J gene TRBJ2-3, with D tentatively TRBD2 (5 bases). CDR3 length equals 15 residues. V was pared by 2 bases and J by 8 bases, with 17 bases between. Germline V gives CDR1 SNHLY, CDR2 FYNNEI. CDR3 sequence: CASSELAATRGTQYF. CDR3 bases: TGTGCCAGCAGTGAATTGGCGGCCACACGGGGTACGCAGTATTTT.